This T cell receptor (beta chain) was identified during a study of blood T cell repertoires in COVID-19. Study in general: Researchers got acute and convalescent COVID-19 samples from the United States, Italy and Spain.

Patients in Seattle were enrolled during active infection, then followed longitudinally. The CDR3 loop spans 14 amino acids. Per the germline V gene, CDR1 is SGDLS and CDR2 is YYNGEE. About this clone itself: Sequence at one end of the junction differs from germline and may be a read error.

Authors' methods: Estimation of nucleated cell counts was performed using reference gene primer amplification. Produced via immunoSEQ multiplex PCR; TCRdb's table is partial and in-frame only. From that table come the V and J calls and clone size; the DNA was used to work out D and trimming. Found here are under 450,000 clones, around 89% of them singletons; the top ten hold roughly 13%. This TCR came from a woman aged 50 to 65 with COVID-19, enrolled during active disease. The source material was peripheral blood. The chain carries TRBV9 and TRBJ2-1, with 7 positions matching TRBD2. Here the CDR3 DNA reads TGTGCAAGCACGTCTAGCGGTCCATACAATGAGCAGTTCTTC. Its protein is CASTSSGPYNEQFF.